These T cell receptor beta chains were read from a single sample in a study of regulatory T cells in long-lasting Graves disease. A single record per CDR3 protein comes from TCRdb applying MiXCR to the multiplex PCR reads. The sample consists of more than 450,000 distinct CDR3 sequences, more than 10% of them appearing once. Another study also made use of these data, one on T cells in Graves' hyperthyroidism and ophthalmopathy.

This material consisted of peripheral blood mononuclear cells (PBMCs), taken at new diagnosis, from a patient treated with antithyroid drugs. The receptors stem from a woman under 40 with Graves disease. The CDR3 runs from the conserved cysteine through the conserved F or W. The D gene is left open where the match is weak. Size tells how often a clone was seen (once, few, many) or the class of an expanded clone, and some rows leave it out.

v_call	j_call	clone_size	d_call	cdr3_length	cdr3_nt	cdr3_aa
TRBV19	TRBJ1-6	few	NA	13	TGTGCCAGTACGGGGTTGGACAATTCACCCCTCCACTTT	CASTGLDNSPLHF
TRBV11-1	TRBJ2-1	many	NA	13	TGTGCCAGCAGCTTAATTTCCGTGGGTGAGCAGTTCTTC	CASSLISVGEQFF
TRBV29-1	TRBJ2-2	many	TRBD1	12	TGCAGCGTTGGACAGGGCGCCGGGGAGCTGTTTTTT	CSVGQGAGELFF
TRBV7-2	TRBJ2-3	many	NA	14	TGTGCCAGCAGCCCCTATCTCGAAACAGATACGCAGTATTTT	CASSPYLETDTQYF
TRBV29-1	TRBJ1-1	many	NA	10	TGCAGCGTAAGGAACACTGAAGCTTTCTTT	CSVRNTEAFF
TRBV6-1	TRBJ1-2	NA	NA	13	TGTGCCAGCAGTCCTCTTTCAGGAGCCGGCTGCACCTTC	CASSPLSGAGCTF
TRBV2	TRBJ2-5	many	TRBD2	16	TGTGCCAGCTCCGCGACGGGACGGGGGGGAAAAGAGACCCAGTACTTC	CASSATGRGGKETQYF
TRBV9	TRBJ2-1	NA	TRBD2	15	TGTGCCAGCAGCGAGGCTAGCGGACGATACAATGAGCAGTTCTTC	CASSEASGRYNEQFF
TRBV4-3	TRBJ1-6	many	NA	15	TGCGCCAGCAGCCAAGTCCCGGGGCCTAATTCACCCCTCCACTTT	CASSQVPGPNSPLHF
TRBV19	TRBJ2-5	NA	NA	17	TGTGCCAGTAGTATAGTACCCCCGGACAGTTTCCAAGAGACCCAGTACTTC	CASSIVPPDSFQETQYF
TRBV6-1	TRBJ2-5	many	NA	14	TGTGCCAGCAGAAGACCTAGCGAACAAGAGACCCAGTACTTC	CASRRPSEQETQYF
TRBV6-6	TRBJ2-2	many	NA	15	TGTGCCAGCAGTTACTCGACGACAGGCGCCGGGGAGCTGTTTTTT	CASSYSTTGAGELFF
TRBV10-3	TRBJ2-2	NA	NA	14	TGTGCCATCAGAGGGAGTTGGGACACCGGGGAGCTGTTTTTT	CAIRGSWDTGELFF
TRBV12-3/TRBV12-4	TRBJ1-2	many	TRBD1	14	TGTGCCAGCAGTCGACAGACAGGGATCTATGGCTACACCTTC	CASSRQTGIYGYTF
TRBV10-1	TRBJ2-7	few	NA	14	TGCGCCAGCAGTCACAGGGAGGCCCCCTACGAGCAGTACTTC	CASSHREAPYEQYF
TRBV19	TRBJ2-3	many	TRBD1	15	TGTGCCAGTAGTACGGGACAGGGTTTTCGAGATACGCAGTATTTT	CASSTGQGFRDTQYF
TRBV19	TRBJ2-7	many	NA	13	TGTGCCAGTAGTATAGATCATGAGGACGAGCAGTACTTC	CASSIDHEDEQYF
TRBV28	TRBJ1-2	many	TRBD1	16	TGTGCCAGCAGTTCCCCAAGGACAGGGGGAGACTATGGCTACACCTTC	CASSSPRTGGDYGYTF
TRBV11-1	TRBJ2-4	NA	NA	15	TGTGCCAGCAGCTTGGATCGAGACAGAGGAAACATTCAGTGCTTC	CASSLDRDRGNIQCF
TRBV29-1	TRBJ2-3	many	TRBD2	16	TGCAGCACCGGGTGGGGGACTAGCGGGTACACAGATACGCAGTATTTT	CSTGWGTSGYTDTQYF
TRBV9	TRBJ1-2	many	TRBD1	15	TGTGCCAGCAATGACAGGGGGCGCCGTAGCTATGGCTACACCTTC	CASNDRGRRSYGYTF